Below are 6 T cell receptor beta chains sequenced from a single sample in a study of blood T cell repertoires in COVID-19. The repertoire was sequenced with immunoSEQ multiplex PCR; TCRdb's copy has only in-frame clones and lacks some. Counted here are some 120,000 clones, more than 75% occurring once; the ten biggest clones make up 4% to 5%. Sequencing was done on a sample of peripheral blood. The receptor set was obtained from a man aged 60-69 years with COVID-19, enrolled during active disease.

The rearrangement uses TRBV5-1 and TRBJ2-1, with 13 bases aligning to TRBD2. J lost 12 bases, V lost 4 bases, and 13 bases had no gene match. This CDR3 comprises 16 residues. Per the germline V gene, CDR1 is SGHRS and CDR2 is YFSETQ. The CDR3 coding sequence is TGCGCCAGCAGCCTCGGACTAGCGGGAGTAGCAATCGGGCAGTTCTTC. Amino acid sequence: CASSLGLAGVAIGQFF.

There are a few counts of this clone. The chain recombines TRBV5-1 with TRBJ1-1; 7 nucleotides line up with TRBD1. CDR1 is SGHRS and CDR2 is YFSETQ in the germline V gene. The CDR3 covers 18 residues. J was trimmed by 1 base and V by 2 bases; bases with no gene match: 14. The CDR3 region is CASSFYSPYRGRNTEAFF. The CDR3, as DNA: TGCGCCAGCAGCTTCTATAGTCCCTACAGGGGAAGGAACACTGAAGCTTTCTTT.

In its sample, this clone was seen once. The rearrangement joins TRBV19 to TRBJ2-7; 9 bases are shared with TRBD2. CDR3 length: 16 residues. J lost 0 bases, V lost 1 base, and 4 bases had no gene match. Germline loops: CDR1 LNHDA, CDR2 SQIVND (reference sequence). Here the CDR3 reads CASSIGAGGDSYEQYF. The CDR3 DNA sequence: TGTGCCAGTAGTATAGGGGCGGGAGGGGACTCCTACGAGCAGTACTTC.

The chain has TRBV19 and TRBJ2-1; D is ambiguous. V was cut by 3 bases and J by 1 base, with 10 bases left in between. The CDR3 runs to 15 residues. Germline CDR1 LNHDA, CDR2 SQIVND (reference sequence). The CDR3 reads CASSIPLRSYNEQFF. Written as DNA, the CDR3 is TGTGCCAGTAGTATCCCGCTCAGGTCCTACAATGAGCAGTTCTTC.

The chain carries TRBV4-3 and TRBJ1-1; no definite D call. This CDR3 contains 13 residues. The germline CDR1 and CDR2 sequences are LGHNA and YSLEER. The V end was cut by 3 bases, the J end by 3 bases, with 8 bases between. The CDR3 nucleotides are TGCGCCAGCAGCCATGGGCCTGACACTGAAGCTTTCTTT. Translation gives CASSHGPDTEAFF.

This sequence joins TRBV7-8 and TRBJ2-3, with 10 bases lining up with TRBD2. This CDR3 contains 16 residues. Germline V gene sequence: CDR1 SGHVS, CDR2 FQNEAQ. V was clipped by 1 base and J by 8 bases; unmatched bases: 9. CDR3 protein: CASSLVTSGVSSTQYF. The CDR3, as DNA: TGTGCCAGCAGCTTAGTAACTAGCGGGGTCTCAAGTACGCAGTATTTT.